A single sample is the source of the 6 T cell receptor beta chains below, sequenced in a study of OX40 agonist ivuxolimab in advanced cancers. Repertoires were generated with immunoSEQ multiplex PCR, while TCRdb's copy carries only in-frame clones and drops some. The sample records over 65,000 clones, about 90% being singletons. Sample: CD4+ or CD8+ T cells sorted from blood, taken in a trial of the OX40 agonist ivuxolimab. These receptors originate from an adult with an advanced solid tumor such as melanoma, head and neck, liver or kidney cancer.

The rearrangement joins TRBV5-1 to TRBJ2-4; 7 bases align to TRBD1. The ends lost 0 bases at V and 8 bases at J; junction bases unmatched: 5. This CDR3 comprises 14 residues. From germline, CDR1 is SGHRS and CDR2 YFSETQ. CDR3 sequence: CASSLGGGTDIQYF. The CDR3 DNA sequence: TGCGCCAGCAGCTTGGGAGGGGGCACGGACATTCAGTACTTC.

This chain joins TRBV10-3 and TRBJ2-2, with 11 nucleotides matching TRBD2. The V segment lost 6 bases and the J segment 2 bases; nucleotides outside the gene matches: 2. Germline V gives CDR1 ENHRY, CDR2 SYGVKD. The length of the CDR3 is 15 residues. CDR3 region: CAISRLAGNTGELFF. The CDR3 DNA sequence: TGTGCCATCAGCCGACTAGCGGGAAACACCGGGGAGCTGTTTTTT.

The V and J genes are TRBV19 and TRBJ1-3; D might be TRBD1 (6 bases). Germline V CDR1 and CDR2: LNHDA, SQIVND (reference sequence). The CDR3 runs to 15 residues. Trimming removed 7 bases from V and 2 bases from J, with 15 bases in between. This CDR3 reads CASTPWGAAGNTIYF. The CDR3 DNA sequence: TGTGCCAGTACCCCGTGGGGGGCAGCTGGAAACACCATATATTTT.

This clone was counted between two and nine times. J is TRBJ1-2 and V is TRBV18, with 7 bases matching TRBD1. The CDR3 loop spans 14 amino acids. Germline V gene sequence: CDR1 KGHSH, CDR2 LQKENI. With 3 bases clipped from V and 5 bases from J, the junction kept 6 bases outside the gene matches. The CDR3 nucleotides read TGTGCCAGCTCACCCGGGACAGAGAAGTATGGCTACACCTTC. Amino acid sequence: CASSPGTEKYGYTF.

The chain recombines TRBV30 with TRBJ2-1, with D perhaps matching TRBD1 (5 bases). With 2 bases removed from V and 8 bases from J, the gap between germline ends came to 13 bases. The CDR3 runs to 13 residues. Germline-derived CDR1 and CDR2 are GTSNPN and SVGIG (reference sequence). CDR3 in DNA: TGTGCCTGGAGTTGGGGCAGGGATGATGAGCAGTTCTTC. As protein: CAWSWGRDDEQFF.

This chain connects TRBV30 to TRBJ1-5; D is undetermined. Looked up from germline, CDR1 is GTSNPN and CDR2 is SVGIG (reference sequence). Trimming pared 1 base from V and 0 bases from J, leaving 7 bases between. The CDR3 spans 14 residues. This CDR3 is CAWSGGVSNQPQHF. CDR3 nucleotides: TGTGCCTGGAGTGGTGGGGTTAGCAATCAGCCCCAGCATTTT.